These 16 T cell receptor beta chains share one sample of origin, sequenced in a study of blood T cell repertoires in COVID-19. This table comes from immunoSEQ multiplex PCR, and its TCRdb copy is limited to in-frame clones, with some not included. The sample shows 75,000 to 90,000 clones, roughly 80% of them seen only once. Sequenced: peripheral blood. The receptors originated from a woman in her thirties or forties with active or convalescent COVID-19.

The rearrangement links TRBV3-1 (or the pseudogene TRBV3-2) to TRBJ1-5, with 12 bases matching TRBD1. CDR3 length: 16 residues. Germline V gene lookup returns CDR1 LGHDT and CDR2 YNNKEL (reference sequence). Losses at the gene ends were 11 bases for V and 6 bases for J; bases not matched to a gene: 14. CDR3 bases: TGTGCCTTTAAGGGACAGGGGGCGAGAGTTGGTCAGCCCCAGCATTTT. Protein: CAFKGQGARVGQPQHF.

Only one count was recorded for this clone. J is TRBJ2-5 and V is TRBV2; possibly TRBD2 for D (5 bases). This CDR3 has 14 amino acids. The ends were cut back, 4 bases at V and 5 bases at J, with 14 bases in the middle. Germline V gene data show CDR1 as SNHLY and CDR2 as FYNNEI. The CDR3 loop is CASSVTSHLETQYF. The CDR3 nucleotides read TGTGCCAGCAGTGTTACTAGTCATTTGGAGACCCAGTACTTC.

This clone was observed a single time. The gene calls are TRBV7-2 and TRBJ1-2, with D tentatively TRBD1 (5 bases). V was trimmed by 1 base and J by 6 bases, leaving 12 bases between them. The germline gives CDR1 SGHTA, CDR2 FQGNSA. This CDR3 comprises 14 residues. CDR3 nucleotides: TGTGCCAGCAGCTTAGGGCGGGGGATAAATGGCTACACCTTC. This sequence encodes CASSLGRGINGYTF. Supplemented by reference TRBV7-2 and TRBJ1-2, the full variable domain reads GAGVSQSPSNKVTEKGKDVELRCDPISGHTALYWYRQSLGQGLEFLIYFQGNSAPDKSGLPSDRFSAERTGGSVSTLTIQRTQQEDSAVYLCASSLGRGINGYTFGSGTRLTVV.

This clone appeared a few times. The rearrangement links TRBV10-2 to TRBJ1-6; 8 bases agree with TRBD1. The CDR3 runs to 16 residues. Germline V gene sequence: CDR1 WSHSY, CDR2 SAAADI. The V gene end was trimmed by 8 bases and the J gene end by 8 bases; junction bases not matched to a gene: 14. CDR3 bases: TGCGCCAGCCGAAAGACAGGGGATCTCCTTTATTCACCCCTCCACTTT. Protein product: CASRKTGDLLYSPLHF.

V gene TRBV19 combines with J gene TRBJ1-4; D might be TRBD1 (5 bases). Germline CDR1 is LNHDA and CDR2 is SQIVND (reference sequence). The CDR3 runs 15 residues. V shed 3 bases and J shed 2 bases, with 10 bases lying between them. CDR3: CASSMVWGTNEKLFF. CDR3 bases: TGTGCCAGTAGTATGGTCTGGGGCACTAATGAAAAACTGTTTTTT.

There are a few counts of this clone. The V gene is TRBV29-1, the J gene TRBJ1-1; 8 nucleotides match TRBD1. J lost 6 bases, V lost 7 bases, and 7 bases had no gene match. CDR3 length: 12 residues. Germline V CDR1 and CDR2: SQVTM, ANQGSEA. The CDR3 nucleotides are TGCAGCGCCCGACAGGGGTTTGCTGAAGCTTTCTTT. Amino acids: CSARQGFAEAFF.

The rearrangement uses TRBV3-1 (or the pseudogene TRBV3-2) and TRBJ2-3; a possible D gene is TRBD2 (6 bases). Per the germline V gene, CDR1 is LGHDT and CDR2 is YNNKEL (reference sequence). This CDR3 contains 15 residues. With 2 bases removed from V and 7 bases from J, the gap between germline ends came to 16 bases. CDR3 region: CASSQLTLGDYTQYF. CDR3 sequence (DNA): TGTGCCAGCAGCCAACTTACCTTAGGGGACTATACGCAGTATTTT.

The genes are TRBV10-2 and TRBJ2-3; TRBD2 matches 7 bases. Germline V gives CDR1 WSHSY, CDR2 SAAADI. The CDR3 sequence is 17 residues long. The V gene end was trimmed by 0 bases and the J gene end by 0 bases; junction bases not matched to a gene: 6. The CDR3 nucleotides are TGCGCCAGCAGTGAGTCGGTGACTAGCAGAAGCACAGATACGCAGTATTTT. Protein sequence: CASSESVTSRSTDTQYF.

The rearrangement links TRBV6-5 to TRBJ1-5; 7 nucleotides match TRBD1. The CDR3 spans 14 residues. Per the germline V gene, CDR1 is MNHEY and CDR2 is SVGAGI. Unmatched junction bases numbered 6, after V lost 7 bases and J lost 3 bases. The CDR3 DNA follows: TGTGCCAGCATGAACAGGGGAACCAATCAGCCCCAGCATTTT. Its protein is CASMNRGTNQPQHF.

The V gene is TRBV19, the J gene TRBJ2-7; no clear D. CDR1 is LNHDA and CDR2 is SQIVND in the germline V gene (reference sequence). Trimming cost V 5 bases and J 3 bases, with 11 bases left between them. The CDR3 runs to 13 residues. CDR3 sequence: CASSYQVDYEQYF. In nucleotides, the CDR3 is TGTGCCAGTAGTTATCAGGTTGACTACGAGCAGTACTTC.

The chain is built from TRBV21-1 and TRBJ1-1; the D call in the table, TRBD1, was not verified against the DNA. TRBV21-1 is a pseudogene segment. The CDR3 extends over 16 amino acids. This CDR3 reads CASSSPGRQSSTEAFF. DNA for the CDR3: TGTGCCAGCAGCTCCCCCGGGCGACAGAGCAGTACTGAAGCTTTCTTT.

This chain uses TRBV10-1 with TRBJ1-5, with 11 bases identical to TRBD1. Germline V gene data show CDR1 as WNHNN and CDR2 as SYGVQD (reference sequence). The CDR3 loop spans 15 amino acids. With V trimmed by 7 bases and J by 6 bases, 8 bases remained unmatched. DNA of the CDR3: TGCGCCAGCATTGCCGGACAGGGGGCTGGTCAGCCCCAGCATTTT. It is translated as CASIAGQGAGQPQHF.

This clone was seen more than once but under ten times. The chain uses TRBV6-2 or TRBV6-3 and TRBJ2-5, with a weak D call TRBD2 (6 bases). Germline assignment: CDR1 MNHEY and CDR2 SVGEGT. Trimming took off 5 bases at V and 4 bases at J, with 20 bases between the two ends. The CDR3 spans 16 residues. CDR3 protein: CASSKGWNRGGETQYF. CDR3 nucleotide sequence: TGTGCCAGCAGTAAAGGTTGGAACCGGGGAGGAGAGACCCAGTACTTC.

The V gene is TRBV28, the J gene TRBJ1-6; TRBD1 is a possible D gene (6 bases). Germline V lookup: CDR1 MDHEN, CDR2 SYDVKM. The CDR3 is 13 residues long. Trimming removed 7 bases from V and 8 bases from J, with 12 bases in between. The CDR3 bases are TGTGCCAGCACGTGGGGGCCGGATTCACCCCTCCACTTT. Protein: CASTWGPDSPLHF.

CDR3 loop: CASRREDLPTGELFF. In DNA, the CDR3 is TGTGCCAGCAGGCGGGAGGACCTGCCCACCGGGGAGCTGTTTTTT. This chain connects TRBV6-4 to TRBJ2-2; 8 bases map to TRBD2. V lost 6 bases to trimming and J lost 4 bases; unmatched junction nucleotides: 7. CDR3 size: 15 residues. Germline V gives CDR1 MRHNA, CDR2 SNTAGT.

This clone was observed a handful of times. The chain joins TRBV7-9 to TRBJ2-1; D is perhaps TRBD2 (5 bases). V lost 1 base and J 7 bases, leaving 11 bases between the germline ends. CDR1 SEHNR and CDR2 FQNEAQ come from the germline V gene (reference sequence). The CDR3 contains 14 residues. The chain's CDR3 is CASSLGLRGNEQFF. DNA for the CDR3: TGTGCCAGCAGCTTAGGCCTTAGAGGGAATGAGCAGTTCTTC. Based on the CDR3 plus reference TRBV7-9 and TRBJ2-1, the full variable domain is DTGVSQNPRHKITKRGQNVTFRCDPISEHNRLYWYRQTLGQGPEFLTYFQNEAQLEKSRLLSDRFSAERPKGSFSTLEIQRTEQGDSAMYLCASSLGLRGNEQFFGPGTRLTVL.